The rows below give T cell receptor beta chains drawn from one sample of a study of Ad26.COV2.S vaccination and SARS-CoV-2 variants. Profiled with immunoSEQ multiplex PCR; TCRdb holds only in-frame clones, not every one. The sample includes around 450,000 clones, 90% seen only once; the top ten take approximately 4.3%. This specimen was peripheral blood, taken in a trial of Ad26.COV2.S vaccine versus placebo. The receptors derive from a person between 18 and 65 years old who received the Ad26.COV2.S COVID-19 vaccine or a placebo. Both conserved end residues are trimmed from each CDR3. The order of the fields is clone size, CDR3 length, V gene, D gene, J gene, CDR3 protein. A D gene is named only where the DNA matches it firmly. Expanded clones are given a class, and other clones once, few, many or no size at all.

size: NA; length: 16; V: TRBV4-2; D: NA; J: TRBJ2-2; CDR3: ASSRRPGPGVEGGELF
size: NA; length: 13; V: TRBV6-6; D: NA; J: TRBJ2-1; CDR3: ASSYSPGSYNEQF
size: NA; length: 12; V: TRBV28; D: TRBD1; J: TRBJ2-7; CDR3: ASSAGQGVSEQY
size: NA; length: 15; V: TRBV19; D: TRBD2; J: TRBJ2-1; CDR3: ASSIALGLAGGHEQF
size: NA; length: 14; V: TRBV7-9; D: NA; J: TRBJ2-1; CDR3: ASSLRGREAYNEQF
size: NA; length: 13; V: TRBV7-2; D: NA; J: TRBJ2-3; CDR3: ASSPTAWRTDTQY
size: NA; length: 13; V: TRBV19; D: TRBD1; J: TRBJ1-5; CDR3: ASSPMDRDDQPQH
size: NA; length: 14; V: TRBV28; D: TRBD1; J: TRBJ2-7; CDR3: ASTRGPGTGIYEQY
size: NA; length: 13; V: TRBV9; D: NA; J: TRBJ2-1; CDR3: ASSFTMVSYNEQF
size: once; length: 14; V: TRBV28; D: TRBD1; J: TRBJ2-5; CDR3: ASSYLPGQGAETQY